The 26 T cell receptor beta chains below all came from one sample that was sequenced in a study of blood T cell repertoires in COVID-19. Method: immunoSEQ multiplex PCR; TCRdb's copy keeps in-frame clones and lacks some. The sample lists 110,000 or so clones, approximately 85% occurring once. The sample consisted of peripheral blood. All receptors derive from a human donor in a cohort sampled during active COVID-19.

V usage is TRBV7-9 and J usage is TRBJ2-3, with no clear D. Germline-derived CDR1 and CDR2 are SEHNR and FQNEAQ (reference sequence). This CDR3 comprises 14 residues. V lost 7 bases, J lost 2 bases, and 13 bases lay in between. The CDR3 is CASNRAENTDTQYF. The DNA for the CDR3 is TGTGCCAGCAACAGAGCTGAGAACACAGATACGCAGTATTTT.

The chain joins TRBV5-1 to TRBJ1-5; TRBD1 matches at 7 bases. Germline V CDR1 and CDR2: SGHRS, YFSETQ. The CDR3 runs to 15 residues. Trimming cost V 4 bases and J 2 bases; bases outside gene matches: 6. The CDR3 protein is CASSLDRVRNQPQHF. The CDR3 nucleotides are TGCGCCAGCAGCCTCGACAGGGTGCGCAATCAGCCCCAGCATTTT.

The chain couples TRBV5-1 to TRBJ2-7; 9 bases map to TRBD2. Germline V gives CDR1 SGHRS, CDR2 YFSETQ. V lost 2 bases to trimming and J lost 3 bases; unmatched junction nucleotides: 3. The CDR3 runs 14 residues. The CDR3 DNA follows: TGCGCCAGCAGCTTTTCTAGCGGGATCTACGAGCAGTACTTC. Translated: CASSFSSGIYEQYF.

The CDR3: CASRSRLSYEQYF. Written as DNA, the CDR3 is TGTGCCAGCAGGTCGCGGCTTTCCTACGAGCAGTACTTC. The chain combines TRBV12-3 or TRBV12-4 with TRBJ2-7; no clear D. This CDR3 region has 13 residues. V lost 6 bases and J 1 base, leaving 10 bases between the germline ends.

This sequence joins TRBV6-5 and TRBJ1-2; 8 bases are a match to TRBD1. Germline CDR1 reads MNHEY; CDR2 reads SVGAGI. The CDR3 sequence is 15 residues long. With 5 bases clipped from V and 7 bases from J, the junction kept 12 bases outside the gene matches. CDR3 sequence (DNA): TGTGCCAGCAGTACCTCGACCAGGGGGCCGTCTGGCTACACCTTC. Amino acids: CASSTSTRGPSGYTF.

The rearrangement links TRBV19 to TRBJ2-3, with D tentatively TRBD2 (5 bases). CDR1 is LNHDA and CDR2 is SQIVND in the germline V gene (reference sequence). V lost 6 bases to trimming and J lost 1 base, with 17 bases between them. This CDR3 is 16 amino acids long. The CDR3 loop reads CASRTWAAEGTDTQYF. DNA of the CDR3: TGTGCCAGTAGGACTTGGGCAGCGGAAGGCACAGATACGCAGTATTTT. The whole variable domain, remainder taken from reference TRBV19 and TRBJ2-3, is DGGITQSPKYLFRKEGQNVTLSCEQNLNHDAMYWYRQDPGQGLRLIYYSQIVNDFQKGDIAEGYSVSREKKESFPLTVTSAQKNPTAFYLCASRTWAAEGTDTQYFGPGTRLTVL.

The V call is TRBV7-9, the J call TRBJ2-1; TRBD2 matches 14 bases. The length of the CDR3 is 18 residues. Losses at the gene ends were 1 base for V and 6 bases for J; bases not matched to a gene: 8. Germline CDR1 and CDR2: SEHNR and FQNEAQ (reference sequence). This CDR3 reads CASSLVGLAGDSINEQFF. The CDR3 DNA is TGTGCCAGCAGCTTAGTGGGACTAGCGGGGGATTCGATCAATGAGCAGTTCTTC.

This sequence joins TRBV5-4 and TRBJ2-6, with TRBD1 as a possible D gene (6 bases). With 3 bases removed from V and 0 bases from J, the gap between germline ends came to 16 bases. CDR3 size: 18 residues. Germline assignment: CDR1 SGHNT and CDR2 YYREEE (reference sequence). The CDR3 nucleotides read TGTGCCAGCAGCTCCTTGGGGGCTACGGACTCTGGGGCCAACGTCCTGACTTTC. Its translation is CASSSLGATDSGANVLTF.

As regards this clone: The sample holds other DNA sequences that translate to the same CDR3. The chain recombines TRBV5-1 with TRBJ2-5; possible D gene TRBD2, 6 bases. This CDR3 comprises 15 residues. V lost 3 bases, J lost 1 base, and 13 bases lay in between. The V gene's germline CDR1 is SGHRS and CDR2 YFSETQ. CDR3 sequence (DNA): TGCGCCAGCAGCTCCACCGGAGGGAGCCAAGAGACCCAGTACTTC. Translating it yields CASSSTGGSQETQYF.

J is TRBJ2-5 and V is TRBV11-2; 9 bases map to TRBD2. Germline-derived CDR1 and CDR2 are SGHAT and FQNNGV. Trimming took 4 bases from V and 5 from J; bases not matched to a gene: 8. This CDR3 has 15 amino acids. The CDR3: CASSSQRGVGETQYF. The CDR3 DNA reads TGTGCCAGCAGCTCTCAGCGGGGGGTGGGGGAGACCCAGTACTTC.

J is TRBJ1-1 and V is TRBV3-1 (or the pseudogene TRBV3-2), with unresolved D. The CDR3 sequence is 16 residues long. V was shortened by 2 bases and J by 5 bases, with 18 bases between the two germline ends. Germline CDR1 and CDR2: LGHDT and YNNKEL (reference sequence). CDR3: CASSQRGGVEKTEAFF. DNA of the CDR3: TGTGCCAGCAGCCAACGCGGCGGGGTGGAGAAGACTGAAGCTTTCTTT.

The chain employs TRBV5-1 and TRBJ2-6; 11 bases map to TRBD1. This CDR3 spans 20 amino acids. The trim removed 0 bases at V and 0 bases at J, leaving 8 bases unmatched. CDR1 is SGHRS and CDR2 is YFSETQ in the germline V gene. The CDR3 DNA reads as TGCGCCAGCAGCTTGGTTTTGCCCGGGACAGGGGGCTCTGGGGCCAACGTCCTGACTTTC. Its protein is CASSLVLPGTGGSGANVLTF.

The J gene is TRBJ1-1, the V gene TRBV11-2; maybe TRBD1 (5 bases). V lost 1 base and J 1 base, leaving 10 bases between the germline ends. The CDR3 length is 15 residues. CDR1 and CDR2 from the germline V gene are SGHAT and FQNNGV. In DNA form, the CDR3 reads TGTGCCAGCAGCTTAGCATGGGGGGGGAACACTGAAGCTTTCTTT. Its protein product is CASSLAWGGNTEAFF. Together with reference TRBV11-2 and TRBJ1-1, the CDR3 gives the full variable domain: EAGVAQSPRYKIIEKRQSVAFWCNPISGHATLYWYQQILGQGPKLLIQFQNNGVVDDSQLPKDRFSAERLKGVDSTLKIQPAKLEDSAVYLCASSLAWGGNTEAFFGQGTRLTVV.

The chain links TRBV12-5 to TRBJ2-5; D remains ambiguous. This CDR3 has 12 amino acids. CDR1 and CDR2 (germline): LGHNT, FRNRAP. Deletions cut 6 bases from V and 3 bases from J, with 8 bases between. CDR3 in amino acids: CASGLIEETQYF. CDR3 DNA sequence: TGTGCTAGTGGGTTGATCGAAGAGACCCAGTACTTC.

The chain links TRBV6-2 or TRBV6-3 to TRBJ2-7, with 12 bases identical to TRBD2. The CDR3 consists of 17 residues. Germline loops: CDR1 MNHEY, CDR2 SVGEGT. V was pared by 2 bases and J by 6 bases, with 11 bases of the junction left unmatched. The CDR3 loop is CASSYPPLAGGPGEQYF. Written as DNA, the CDR3 is TGTGCCAGCAGTTACCCCCCGCTAGCGGGGGGGCCTGGCGAGCAGTACTTC.

The rearrangement uses TRBV18 and TRBJ1-4, with 7 positions matching TRBD1. This CDR3 contains 16 residues. J was trimmed by 0 bases and V by 3 bases; bases with no gene match: 4. CDR1 KGHSH and CDR2 LQKENI come from the germline V gene. CDR3 nucleotide sequence: TGTGCCAGCTCACCGCGACAGGGCACAACTAATGAAAAACTGTTTTTT. Protein product: CASSPRQGTTNEKLFF.

The chain uses TRBV19 and TRBJ2-2; 9 bases line up with TRBD1. The germline V gene encodes CDR1 LNHDA and CDR2 SQIVND (reference sequence). The CDR3 length is 18 residues. V gave up 7 bases and J gave up 4 bases; unmatched junction bases: 16. The CDR3: CASNARSWDRVGTGELFF. The CDR3 DNA reads TGTGCCAGTAACGCTCGCTCTTGGGACAGGGTGGGCACCGGGGAGCTGTTTTTT.

This chain joins TRBV5-6 and TRBJ1-2; possibly TRBD1 for D (5 bases). CDR1 and CDR2 from the germline V gene are SGHDT and YYEEEE. The V end lost 6 bases, the J end lost 5 bases, and 14 bases lay between the germline ends. The CDR3 totals 13 residues. The CDR3 DNA sequence: TGTGCCAGCATCGGGACCGGGGGATATGGCTACACCTTC. Translation gives CASIGTGGYGYTF.

The chain links TRBV29-1 to TRBJ1-5; 9 bases are shared with TRBD1. V dropped 6 bases and J dropped 6; count of bases not matched to a gene: 6. Germline V lookup: CDR1 SQVTM, CDR2 ANQGSEA. The CDR3 sequence is 13 residues long. CDR3 DNA sequence: TGCAGCGTGGGGACAGGGTCCGGTCAGCCCCAGCATTTT. Its translation is CSVGTGSGQPQHF.

The chain combines TRBV15 with TRBJ2-5, with D possibly TRBD2 on 5 matching bases. With 5 bases removed from V and 4 bases from J, the gap between germline ends came to 20 bases. The CDR3 sequence is 16 residues long. From germline, CDR1 is LNHNV and CDR2 YYDKDF (reference sequence). CDR3 sequence: CATSGLLTHKAETQYF. In DNA, the CDR3 is TGTGCCACCAGCGGACTGTTGACTCACAAGGCAGAGACCCAGTACTTC.

This clone was detected once. The chain employs TRBV3-1 (or the pseudogene TRBV3-2) and TRBJ2-5, with 8 bases lining up with TRBD1. Germline assignment: CDR1 LGHDT and CDR2 YNNKEL (reference sequence). The CDR3 has 18 residues. Germline trimming cut 3 bases from V and 1 base from J; bases unmatched to any gene: 13. Here the CDR3 DNA reads TGTGCCAGCAGCCAGTCAGGGGGCTGGGGACAGAGCCAAGAGACCCAGTACTTC. Protein sequence: CASSQSGGWGQSQETQYF.

The chain carries TRBV7-8 and TRBJ2-2, with a possible D match to TRBD2 (6 bases). The ends were cut back, 5 bases at V and 0 bases at J, with 10 bases in the middle. The germline V gene has CDR1 SGHVS and CDR2 FQNEAQ. The length of the CDR3 is 15 residues. CDR3 nucleotide sequence: TGTGCCAGCAGCCGTGGGGGGTCGAACACCGGGGAGCTGTTTTTT. Translation gives CASSRGGSNTGELFF.

The chain is built from TRBV7-9 and TRBJ2-3; 7 bases match TRBD2. V lost 1 base to trimming and J lost 2 bases; unmatched junction nucleotides: 6. Germline CDR1 reads SEHNR; CDR2 reads FQNEAQ (reference sequence). This CDR3 comprises 16 residues. In DNA form, the CDR3 reads TGTGCCAGCAGCTTAGAAGCTAGCGGAGACACAGATACGCAGTATTTT. Amino acids: CASSLEASGDTDTQYF.

The chain recombines TRBV7-8 with TRBJ1-6; D is unclear. Germline V gene lookup returns CDR1 SGHVS and CDR2 FQNEAQ. CDR3 length: 16 amino acids. Trimming removed 2 bases at V and 6 bases at J, with 14 bases between. DNA for the CDR3: TGTGCCAGCAGCTTAAGTGTGGCCCCAACTAATTCACCCCTCCACTTT. Its translation: CASSLSVAPTNSPLHF.

The genes are TRBV7-8 and TRBJ2-3; 10 bases are shared with TRBD2. Germline CDR1 SGHVS, CDR2 FQNEAQ. The CDR3 covers 16 residues. The V and J ends lost 9 bases and 8 bases, in that order; junction bases with no gene match: 17. CDR3 amino acids: CASPPPTLAGVGTQYF. As DNA, the CDR3 is TGTGCCAGTCCTCCCCCCACTCTAGCGGGAGTAGGTACGCAGTATTTT.

This chain joins TRBV10-3 and TRBJ2-2; no definite D call. The germline V gene encodes CDR1 ENHRY and CDR2 SYGVKD. The CDR3 has 14 residues. Trimming took off 1 base at V and 4 bases at J, with 7 bases between the two ends. DNA of the CDR3: TGTGCCATCAGTGAGTACAGTTCCACCGGGGAGCTGTTTTTT. Translated: CAISEYSSTGELFF.